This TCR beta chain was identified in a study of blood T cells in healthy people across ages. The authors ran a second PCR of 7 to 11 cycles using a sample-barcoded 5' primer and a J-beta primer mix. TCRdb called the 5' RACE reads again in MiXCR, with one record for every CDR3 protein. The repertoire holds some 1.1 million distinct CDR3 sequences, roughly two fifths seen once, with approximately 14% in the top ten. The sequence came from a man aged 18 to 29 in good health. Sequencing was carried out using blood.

In DNA form, the CDR3 reads TGTGCCAGCAGCTTAGAGGCGGGTAGTCACAATGAGCAGTACTTC. Residues: CASSLEAGSHNEQYF. The chain has TRBV11-2 and TRBJ2-5; D perhaps matches TRBD2 (5 bases). The CDR3 spans 15 residues. The V end was cut by 0 bases, the J end by 11 bases, with 19 bases between. Germline loops: CDR1 SGHAT, CDR2 FQNNGV. The full variable domain, its missing parts supplied by reference TRBV11-2 and TRBJ2-5, is EAGVAQSPRYKIIEKRQSVAFWCNPISGHATLYWYQQILGQGPKLLIQFQNNGVVDDSQLPKDRFSAERLKGVDSTLKIQPAKLEDSAVYLCASSLEAGSHNEQYFGPGTRLLVL.